This T cell receptor (beta chain) was identified in a study of blood T cell repertoires in COVID-19. Overall study context: The United States, Italy and Spain were the sources of the acute and convalescent COVID-19 samples. T cells, B-cell-depleted T cells, or PBMCs provided the cDNA or gDNA that served as material.

In germline, CDR1 is LNHDA, CDR2 SQIVND (reference sequence). The CDR3 is 15 residues long. V lost 1 base and J lost 0, with 6 bases in between. Authors' methods: Scientists estimated how many nucleated cells there were by amplifying reference gene primers. Measured with immunoSEQ multiplex PCR; TCRdb has only the in-frame clones, and not every one. V and J calls and clone size are copied from that table; D and trimming were computed from the DNA. The repertoire holds tens of thousands of clones, about nine tenths seen once, with about 2.5% in the top ten. The sequencing input was peripheral blood. The receptor's source is a human donor in a cohort sampled during active COVID-19. V and J are TRBV19 and TRBJ1-4; D not certain. CDR3 amino acids: CASSIVGTTNEKLFF. The CDR3 nucleotides are TGTGCCAGTAGTATAGTCGGGACAACTAATGAAAAACTGTTTTTT.